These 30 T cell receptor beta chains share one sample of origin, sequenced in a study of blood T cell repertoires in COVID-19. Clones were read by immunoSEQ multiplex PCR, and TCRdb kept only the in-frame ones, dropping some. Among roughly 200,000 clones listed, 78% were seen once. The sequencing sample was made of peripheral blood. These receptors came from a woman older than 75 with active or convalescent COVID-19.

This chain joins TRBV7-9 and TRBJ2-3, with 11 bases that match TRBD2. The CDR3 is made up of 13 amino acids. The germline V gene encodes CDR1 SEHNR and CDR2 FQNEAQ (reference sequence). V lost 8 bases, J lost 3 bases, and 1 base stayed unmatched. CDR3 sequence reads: CASGTSGTDTQYF. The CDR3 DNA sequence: TGTGCCAGCGGGACTAGCGGTACAGATACGCAGTATTTT.

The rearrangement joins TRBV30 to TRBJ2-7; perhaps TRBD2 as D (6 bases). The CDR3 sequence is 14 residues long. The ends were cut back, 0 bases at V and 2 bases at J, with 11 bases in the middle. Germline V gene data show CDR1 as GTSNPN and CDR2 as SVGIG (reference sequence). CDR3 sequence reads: CAWSVLSGPYEQYF. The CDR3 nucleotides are TGTGCCTGGAGTGTACTTAGCGGCCCCTACGAGCAGTACTTC.

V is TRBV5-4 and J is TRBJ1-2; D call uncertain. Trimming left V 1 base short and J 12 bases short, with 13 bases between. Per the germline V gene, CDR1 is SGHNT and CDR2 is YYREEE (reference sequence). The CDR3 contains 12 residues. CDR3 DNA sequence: TGTGCCAGCAGCTTGCAGCGGCTTTATCACACCTTC. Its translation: CASSLQRLYHTF.

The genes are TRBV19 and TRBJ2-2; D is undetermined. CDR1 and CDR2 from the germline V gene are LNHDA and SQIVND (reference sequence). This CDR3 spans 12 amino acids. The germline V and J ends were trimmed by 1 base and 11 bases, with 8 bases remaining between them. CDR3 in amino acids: CASSIVAAELFF. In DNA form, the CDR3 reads TGTGCCAGTAGTATAGTAGCCGCAGAGCTGTTTTTT.

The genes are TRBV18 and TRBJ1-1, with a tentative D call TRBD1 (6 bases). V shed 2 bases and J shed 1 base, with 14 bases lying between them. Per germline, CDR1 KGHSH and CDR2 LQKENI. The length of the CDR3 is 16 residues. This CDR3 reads CASSPRDVGGNTEAFF. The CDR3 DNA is TGTGCCAGCTCACCAAGAGATGTAGGGGGGAACACTGAAGCTTTCTTT. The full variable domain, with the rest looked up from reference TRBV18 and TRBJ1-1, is NAGVMQNPRHLVRRRGQEARLRCSPMKGHSHVYWYRQLPEEGLKFMVYLQKENIIDESGMPKERFSAEFPKEGPSILRIQQVVRGDSAAYFCASSPRDVGGNTEAFFGQGTRLTVV.

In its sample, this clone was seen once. The CDR3 DNA sequence: TGTGCCAGCAGTATGGGGGGAGGTCAGCCCCAGCATTTT. This encodes CASSMGGGQPQHF. J is TRBJ1-5 and V is TRBV6-5; D possibly corresponds to TRBD1 (5 bases). The germline gives CDR1 MNHEY, CDR2 SVGAGI. The CDR3 spans 13 residues. Trimming pared 5 bases from V and 6 bases from J, leaving 11 bases between.

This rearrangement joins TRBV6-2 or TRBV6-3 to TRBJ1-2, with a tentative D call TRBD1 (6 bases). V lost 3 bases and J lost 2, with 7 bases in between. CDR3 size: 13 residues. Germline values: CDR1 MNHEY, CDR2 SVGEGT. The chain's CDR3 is CASSYDRNYGYTF. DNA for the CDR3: TGTGCCAGCAGTTATGACAGGAACTATGGCTACACCTTC.

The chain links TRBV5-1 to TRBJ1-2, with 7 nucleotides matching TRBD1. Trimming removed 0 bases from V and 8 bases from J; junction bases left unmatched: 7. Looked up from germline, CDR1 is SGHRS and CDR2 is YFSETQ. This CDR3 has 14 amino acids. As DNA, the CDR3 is TGCGCCAGCAGCTTGGAGGGGACAGCTATAGGCTACACCTTC. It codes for CASSLEGTAIGYTF.

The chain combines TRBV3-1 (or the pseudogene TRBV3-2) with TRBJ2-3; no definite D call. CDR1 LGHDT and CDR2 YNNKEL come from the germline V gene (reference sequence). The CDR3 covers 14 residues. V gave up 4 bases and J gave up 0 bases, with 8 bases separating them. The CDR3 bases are TGTGCCAGCAGCCCCTGGCGGAGCACAGATACGCAGTATTTT. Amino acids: CASSPWRSTDTQYF.

The CDR3 here is CASRRDRGSTEAFF. Here the CDR3 DNA reads TGTGCCAGCAGGAGGGACAGGGGGAGCACTGAAGCTTTCTTT. The rearrangement joins TRBV9 to TRBJ1-1; 11 bases line up with TRBD1. V shed 5 bases, J shed 4 bases, and the junction held 4 bases outside the gene matches. The germline V gene encodes CDR1 SGDLS and CDR2 YYNGEE. This CDR3 spans 14 amino acids.

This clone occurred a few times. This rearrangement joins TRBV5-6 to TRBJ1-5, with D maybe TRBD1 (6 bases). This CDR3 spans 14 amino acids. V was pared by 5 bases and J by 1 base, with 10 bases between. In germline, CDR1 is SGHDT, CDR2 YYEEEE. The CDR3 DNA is TGTGCCAGCAGTTACGGACAGAGCAATCAGCCCCAGCATTTT. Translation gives CASSYGQSNQPQHF.

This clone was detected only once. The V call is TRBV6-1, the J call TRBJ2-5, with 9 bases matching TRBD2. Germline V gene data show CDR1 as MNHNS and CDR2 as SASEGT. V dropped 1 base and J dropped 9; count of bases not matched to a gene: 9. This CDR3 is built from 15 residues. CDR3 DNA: TGTGCCAGCAGTGAAGAAGGCCTAGCGGGGATGGCCCAGTACTTC. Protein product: CASSEEGLAGMAQYF.

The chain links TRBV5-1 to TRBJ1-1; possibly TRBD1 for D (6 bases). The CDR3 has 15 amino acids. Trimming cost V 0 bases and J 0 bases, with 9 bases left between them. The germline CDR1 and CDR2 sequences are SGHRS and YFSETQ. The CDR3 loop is CASSLARTVNTEAFF. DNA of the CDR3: TGCGCCAGCAGCTTGGCACGGACAGTGAACACTGAAGCTTTCTTT.

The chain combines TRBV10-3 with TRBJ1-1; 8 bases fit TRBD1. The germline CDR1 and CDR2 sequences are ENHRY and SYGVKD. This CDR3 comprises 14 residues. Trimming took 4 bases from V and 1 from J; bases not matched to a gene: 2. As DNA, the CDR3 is TGTGCCATCAGTGTCGGACAGGGGAACACTGAAGCTTTCTTT. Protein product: CAISVGQGNTEAFF.

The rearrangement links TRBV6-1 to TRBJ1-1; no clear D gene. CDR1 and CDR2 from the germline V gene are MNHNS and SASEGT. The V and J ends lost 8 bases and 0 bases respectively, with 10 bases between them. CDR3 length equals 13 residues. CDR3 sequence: CASFPRMNTEAFF. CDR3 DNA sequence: TGTGCCAGCTTCCCCAGGATGAACACTGAAGCTTTCTTT.

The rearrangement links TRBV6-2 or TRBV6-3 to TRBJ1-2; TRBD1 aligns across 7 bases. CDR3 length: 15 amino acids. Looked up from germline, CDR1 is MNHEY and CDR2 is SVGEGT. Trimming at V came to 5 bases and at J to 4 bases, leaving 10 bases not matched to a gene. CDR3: CASSRLGTAPYGYTF. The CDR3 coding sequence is TGTGCCAGCAGTCGCCTGGGGACAGCGCCCTATGGCTACACCTTC.

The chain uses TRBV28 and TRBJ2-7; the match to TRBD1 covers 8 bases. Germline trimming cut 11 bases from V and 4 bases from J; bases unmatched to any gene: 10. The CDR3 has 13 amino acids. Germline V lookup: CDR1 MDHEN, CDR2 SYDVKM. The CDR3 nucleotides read TGTGCCGTTTCCGCGGGACAGGAGTACGAGCAGTACTTC. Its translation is CAVSAGQEYEQYF.

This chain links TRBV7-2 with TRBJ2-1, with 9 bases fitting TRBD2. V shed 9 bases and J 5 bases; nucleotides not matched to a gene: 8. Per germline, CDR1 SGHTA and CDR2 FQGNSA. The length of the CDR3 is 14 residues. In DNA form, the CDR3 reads TGTGCCAGTAGCGGGGGCGGGTTAGACAATGAGCAGTTCTTC. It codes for CASSGGGLDNEQFF.

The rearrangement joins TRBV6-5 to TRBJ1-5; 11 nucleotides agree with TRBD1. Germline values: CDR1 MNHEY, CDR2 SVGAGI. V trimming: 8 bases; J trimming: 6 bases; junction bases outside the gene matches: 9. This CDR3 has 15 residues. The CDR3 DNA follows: TGTGCCAGCGGGCGGGGACAGGGGGTAGGTCAGCCCCAGCATTTT. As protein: CASGRGQGVGQPQHF.

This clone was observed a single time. CDR3 in amino acids: CASTLLQEDTEAFF. CDR3 DNA sequence: TGTGCCAGCACCCTACTACAAGAGGACACTGAAGCTTTCTTT. V is TRBV6-5 and J is TRBJ1-1, with unresolved D. This CDR3 has 14 residues. V dropped 7 bases and J dropped 3 bases, with 15 bases sitting between them. The germline gives CDR1 MNHEY, CDR2 SVGAGI.

CDR3 amino acids: CASSVQPGQGWETQYF. The CDR3 DNA is TGTGCCAGCAGTGTTCAACCGGGACAGGGGTGGGAGACCCAGTACTTC. The V call is TRBV6-1, the J call TRBJ2-5; TRBD1 agrees at 10 bases. Germline trimming cut 4 bases from V and 5 bases from J; bases unmatched to any gene: 10. CDR3 size: 16 residues. Germline V CDR1 and CDR2: MNHNS, SASEGT.

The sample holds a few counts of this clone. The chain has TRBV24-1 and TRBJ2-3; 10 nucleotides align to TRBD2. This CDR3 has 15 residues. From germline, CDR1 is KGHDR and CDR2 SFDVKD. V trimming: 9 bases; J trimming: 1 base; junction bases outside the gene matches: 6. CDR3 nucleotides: TGTGCCACCGGCTCTAGCGGGGGAGGCACAGATACGCAGTATTTT. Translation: CATGSSGGGTDTQYF.

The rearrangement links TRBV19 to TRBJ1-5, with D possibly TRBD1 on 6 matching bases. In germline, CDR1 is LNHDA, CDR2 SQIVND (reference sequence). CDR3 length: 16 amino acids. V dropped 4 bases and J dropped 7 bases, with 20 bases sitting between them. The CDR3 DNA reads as TGTGCCAGTAGTAAACGCACAGGGAGCGGTAAACAGCCCCAGCATTTT. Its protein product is CASSKRTGSGKQPQHF.

CDR3 nucleotide sequence: TGCGCCAGCAGCTTACAGACCCAATTCTACCCTGAAGCTTTCTTT. This encodes CASSLQTQFYPEAFF. The V and J genes are TRBV5-1 and TRBJ1-1, with unresolved D. The CDR3 sequence is 15 residues long. Germline-derived CDR1 and CDR2 are SGHRS and YFSETQ. V lost 2 bases to trimming and J lost 6 bases, with 17 bases between them.

DNA of the CDR3: TGTGCCAGCGCAACCCCACAGGGGTGGAATTCACCCCTCCACTTT. Its translation is CASATPQGWNSPLHF. V and J are TRBV28 and TRBJ1-6, with 7 bases fitting TRBD1. CDR1 and CDR2 from the germline V gene are MDHEN and SYDVKM. This CDR3 has 15 residues. With V trimmed by 8 bases and J by 7 bases, 11 bases remained unmatched.

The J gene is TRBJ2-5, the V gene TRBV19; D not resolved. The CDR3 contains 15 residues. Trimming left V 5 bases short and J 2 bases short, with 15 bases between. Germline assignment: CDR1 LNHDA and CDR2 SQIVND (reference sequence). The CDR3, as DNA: TGTGCCAGTAGTCCACGAGTGAGGAGACAAGAGACCCAGTACTTC. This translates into CASSPRVRRQETQYF. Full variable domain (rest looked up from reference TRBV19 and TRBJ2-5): DGGITQSPKYLFRKEGQNVTLSCEQNLNHDAMYWYRQDPGQGLRLIYYSQIVNDFQKGDIAEGYSVSREKKESFPLTVTSAQKNPTAFYLCASSPRVRRQETQYFGPGTRLLVL.

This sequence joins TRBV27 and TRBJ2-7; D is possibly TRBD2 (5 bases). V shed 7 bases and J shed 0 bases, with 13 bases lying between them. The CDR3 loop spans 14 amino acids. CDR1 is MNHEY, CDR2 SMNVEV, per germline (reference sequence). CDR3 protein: CASKSRGPSYEQYF. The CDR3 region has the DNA TGTGCCAGCAAATCCCGGGGTCCCTCCTACGAGCAGTACTTC.

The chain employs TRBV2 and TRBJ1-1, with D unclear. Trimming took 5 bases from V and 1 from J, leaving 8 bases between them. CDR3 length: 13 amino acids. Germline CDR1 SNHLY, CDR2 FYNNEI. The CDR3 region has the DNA TGTGCCAGCAGTCAAAACAGGAACACTGAAGCTTTCTTT. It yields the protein CASSQNRNTEAFF.

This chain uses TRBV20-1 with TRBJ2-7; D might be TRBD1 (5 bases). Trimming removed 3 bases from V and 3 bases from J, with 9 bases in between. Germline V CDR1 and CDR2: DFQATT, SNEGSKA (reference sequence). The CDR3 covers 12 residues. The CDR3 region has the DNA TGCAGTGCTAGTTCAGGGATCTACGAGCAGTACTTC. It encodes CSASSGIYEQYF.

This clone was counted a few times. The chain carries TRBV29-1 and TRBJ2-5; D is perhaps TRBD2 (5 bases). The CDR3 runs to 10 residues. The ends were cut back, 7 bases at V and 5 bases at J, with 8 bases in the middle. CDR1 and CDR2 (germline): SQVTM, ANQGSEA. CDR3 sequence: CSGRQETQYF. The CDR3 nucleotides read TGCAGCGGGAGGCAGGAGACCCAGTACTTC. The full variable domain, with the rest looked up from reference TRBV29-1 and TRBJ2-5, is SAVISQKPSRDICQRGTSLTIQCQVDSQVTMMFWYRQQPGQSLTLIATANQGSEATYESGFVIDKFPISRPNLTFSTLTVSNMSPEDSSIYLCSGRQETQYFGPGTRLLVL.